This T cell receptor (beta chain) derives from a study of T cells in pancreatic ductal adenocarcinoma. Concerning this clone: Its antigen is undetermined.

The selected patients with pancreatic ductal adenocarcinoma had surgery but no neoadjuvant therapy. Study-wide points: Enrichment of CD45RO+ effector over naive T cells in tumors may bias clonality. Compared with tumor, blood showed more total productive templates and around 8.1-fold more clonotypes.

Assay: immunoSEQ multiplex PCR; the TCRdb copy retains only in-frame clones and omits some. The sample has 97,000 or so clones, roughly 96% seen once. Germline CDR1 SGHRS, CDR2 YFSETQ. This CDR3 has 13 amino acids. V dropped 4 bases and J dropped 3; count of bases not matched to a gene: 4. The sequence came from a human donor with pancreatic ductal adenocarcinoma. Input material: PBMCs. The rearrangement links TRBV5-1 to TRBJ2-7, with 7 bases lining up with TRBD1. The CDR3 DNA follows: TGCGCCAGCAGCCCTGACAGGGTCTACGAGCAGTACTTC. Translation: CASSPDRVYEQYF.